A selection of T cell receptor beta chains follows, all from one sample in a study of graft-versus-host responses after intestinal transplantation. Only in-frame clones appear in the TCRdb table, and some are missing; sequencing was by immunoSEQ multiplex PCR. The sample has 15,000 to 20,000 clones; less than 85% are singletons. The sample in question was ileum tissue, obtained about 14 weeks after intestinal transplant. These receptors originate from a human patient who received an intestinal transplant, so some T cells may come from the graft donor. Each CDR3 is given with its conserved first and last residue. The order of the fields is D gene, V gene, clone size, J gene, CDR3 protein, CDR3 DNA. A D gene is named only where the DNA matches it firmly. The size entry is marked missing in some rows and otherwise reads once, few, many or a size class.

d_gene: .; v_gene: TRBV19; abundance: .; j_gene: TRBJ1-5; CDR3aa: CASSIAGFQPQHF; CDR3nt: TGTGCCAGTAGTATTGCAGGTTTTCAGCCCCAGCATTTT
d_gene: TRBD1; v_gene: TRBV19; abundance: .; j_gene: TRBJ2-1; CDR3aa: CASSIWTGDNEQFF; CDR3nt: TGTGCCAGTAGTATTTGGACAGGGGACAATGAGCAGTTCTTC
d_gene: .; v_gene: TRBV28; abundance: .; j_gene: TRBJ1-5; CDR3aa: CASSPLQTGNQPQHF; CDR3nt: TGTGCCAGCAGTCCACTGCAGACGGGTAATCAGCCCCAGCATTTT
d_gene: .; v_gene: TRBV6-1; abundance: once; j_gene: TRBJ1-5; CDR3aa: CASSEAIRAGTNQPQHF; CDR3nt: TGTGCCAGCAGTGAAGCGATCAGGGCAGGGACTAATCAGCCCCAGCATTTT
d_gene: TRBD1; v_gene: TRBV28; abundance: .; j_gene: TRBJ1-2; CDR3aa: CASSRQGASNYGYTF; CDR3nt: TGTGCCAGCAGCCGACAGGGGGCTAGTAACTATGGCTACACCTTC
d_gene: TRBD1; v_gene: TRBV6-6; abundance: .; j_gene: TRBJ1-5; CDR3aa: CASSFRQGAQPQHF; CDR3nt: TGTGCCAGCAGTTTCCGACAGGGGGCCCAGCCCCAGCATTTT
d_gene: .; v_gene: TRBV25-1; abundance: .; j_gene: TRBJ1-3; CDR3aa: CASNRLGGGNTIYF; CDR3nt: TGTGCCAGTAATCGGCTAGGAGGAGGAAACACCATATATTTT
d_gene: .; v_gene: TRBV5-1; abundance: .; j_gene: TRBJ1-1; CDR3aa: CASSSFPRRKTEAFF; CDR3nt: TGCGCCAGCAGCTCATTCCCTAGGCGGAAGACAGAAGCTTTCTTT
d_gene: .; v_gene: TRBV28; abundance: .; j_gene: TRBJ1-5; CDR3aa: CASSLSGDRPQHF; CDR3nt: TGTGCCAGCAGTTTATCGGGAGATCGGCCCCAGCATTTT
d_gene: .; v_gene: TRBV19; abundance: .; j_gene: TRBJ1-2; CDR3aa: CASSMREGRDGYTF; CDR3nt: TGTGCCAGTAGTATGAGAGAAGGGAGGGATGGCTACACCTTC
d_gene: .; v_gene: TRBV6-5; abundance: few; j_gene: TRBJ2-7; CDR3aa: CASSLTDTYEQYF; CDR3nt: TGTGCCAGCAGCCTAACAGACACCTACGAGCAGTACTTC
d_gene: TRBD1; v_gene: TRBV5-5; abundance: few; j_gene: TRBJ1-2; CDR3aa: CASSLAGGDYGYTF; CDR3nt: TGTGCCAGCAGCTTGGCAGGGGGCGACTATGGCTACACCTTC
d_gene: .; v_gene: TRBV25-1; abundance: once; j_gene: TRBJ1-3; CDR3aa: CASSEWDPSGNTIYF; CDR3nt: TGTGCCAGCAGTGAATGGGACCCTTCTGGAAACACCATATATTTT
d_gene: TRBD2; v_gene: TRBV27; abundance: .; j_gene: TRBJ2-1; CDR3aa: CASRREGRSYNEQFF; CDR3nt: TGTGCCAGCAGGCGGGAGGGGAGGTCCTACAATGAGCAGTTCTTC
d_gene: .; v_gene: TRBV6-1; abundance: .; j_gene: TRBJ2-1; CDR3aa: CASSAGLASSYNEQFF; CDR3nt: TGTGCCAGCAGTGCGGGACTTGCTAGCTCCTACAATGAGCAGTTCTTC
d_gene: .; v_gene: TRBV28; abundance: .; j_gene: TRBJ2-3; CDR3aa: CASREGSSTDTQYF; CDR3nt: TGTGCCAGCAGGGAGGGTTCTAGCACAGATACGCAGTATTTT
d_gene: .; v_gene: TRBV11-2; abundance: .; j_gene: TRBJ2-7; CDR3aa: CASSLGWGTASYEQYF; CDR3nt: TGTGCCAGCAGCTTAGGTTGGGGAACTGCCTCCTACGAGCAGTACTTC
d_gene: TRBD2; v_gene: TRBV7-9; abundance: .; j_gene: TRBJ2-2; CDR3aa: CASSRGLAGVEGELFF; CDR3nt: TGTGCCAGCAGCCGGGGACTAGCGGGAGTAGAGGGGGAGCTGTTTTTT
d_gene: TRBD1; v_gene: TRBV18; abundance: .; j_gene: TRBJ2-2; CDR3aa: CASSPDRGELFF; CDR3nt: TGTGCCAGCTCACCGGACAGGGGGGAGCTGTTTTTT
d_gene: TRBD1; v_gene: TRBV6-1; abundance: .; j_gene: TRBJ2-7; CDR3aa: CASSRGQGASYEQYF; CDR3nt: TGTGCCAGCAGTCGGGGACAGGGGGCCTCCTACGAGCAGTACTTC
d_gene: .; v_gene: TRBV19; abundance: once; j_gene: TRBJ2-2; CDR3aa: CASSGSRTGELFF; CDR3nt: TGTGCCAGTAGCGGGAGTCGGACGGGGGAGCTGTTTTTT
d_gene: .; v_gene: TRBV11-2; abundance: .; j_gene: TRBJ2-7; CDR3aa: CASSFTVIGRAYEQYF; CDR3nt: TGTGCCAGCAGCTTCACCGTGATTGGCAGGGCCTACGAGCAGTACTTC